This T cell receptor beta chain was found in a study of high-grade serous ovarian cancer treatment subgroups. The tumor samples were collected prior to definitive surgery or chemotherapy. In regard to this clone: Its antigen is still unknown.

Germline V gene data show CDR1 as MGHDK and CDR2 as SYGVNS. This CDR3 contains 14 residues. Here immunoSEQ multiplex PCR was the method, and the copy in TCRdb shows in-frame clones only, minus some. The sample has 15,000 or so clones, approximately 87% seen once; the top ten hold about 6.3%. Study-wide points: Repertoire analysis covered CDR3 alone, not CDR1 or CDR2.

This sequence joins TRBV25-1 and TRBJ2-5; 8 positions match TRBD1. The J call may not be correct, given that the DNA end is closer to TRBJ2-7. Material for sequencing was tumor tissue. This TCR derives from a human donor with high-grade serous ovarian cancer. The CDR3 DNA reads TGTGCCAGCAGTAGGGCAGGGGGCCGGTACGAGCAGTACTTC. It encodes CASSRAGGRYEQYF.